This T cell receptor (beta chain) was observed in a study of blood T cells in healthy people across ages. Germline V lookup: CDR1 SGHRS, CDR2 YFSETQ. CDR3 length: 16 residues. V was pared by 4 bases and J by 0 bases, with 8 bases of the junction left unmatched. Using a J-beta primer mix together with a sample-barcoded 5' primer, a second PCR was run for roughly 6 to 12 cycles. Every cDNA molecule carried a tag from a template-switch adaptor bearing 12 random nucleotides. Sequencing yielded, for each sample, at least 2.5 million paired-end reads carrying CDR3. TCRdb re-called the 5' RACE reads with MiXCR, one entry per CDR3 protein. The sample yields about 970,000 distinct CDR3 sequences, roughly 50% seen once.

The chain uses TRBV5-1 and TRBJ2-3; 7 nucleotides align to TRBD1. The sample taken for sequencing was blood. The receptor was derived from a woman aged 60 to 75 in good health. CDR3 nucleotides: TGCGCCAGCAGCCCGGGACAGAGGAGGAGCACAGATACGCAGTATTTT. Encoded protein: CASSPGQRRSTDTQYF.